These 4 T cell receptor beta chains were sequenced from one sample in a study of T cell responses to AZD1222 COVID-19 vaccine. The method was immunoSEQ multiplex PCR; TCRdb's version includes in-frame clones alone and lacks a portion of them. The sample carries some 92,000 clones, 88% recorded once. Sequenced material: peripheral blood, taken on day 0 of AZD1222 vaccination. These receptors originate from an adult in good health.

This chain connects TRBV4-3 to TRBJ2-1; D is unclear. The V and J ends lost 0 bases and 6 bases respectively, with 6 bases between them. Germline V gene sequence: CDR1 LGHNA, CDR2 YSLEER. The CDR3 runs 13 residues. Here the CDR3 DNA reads TGCGCCAGCAGCCAAGAGGTCCGCAATGAGCAGTTCTTC. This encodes CASSQEVRNEQFF.

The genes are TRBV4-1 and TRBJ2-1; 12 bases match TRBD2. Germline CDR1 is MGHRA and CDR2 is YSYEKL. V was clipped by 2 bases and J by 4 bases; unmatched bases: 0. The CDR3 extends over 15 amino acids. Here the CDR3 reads CASSQTSGGYNEQFF. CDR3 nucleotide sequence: TGCGCCAGCAGCCAAACTAGCGGGGGGTACAATGAGCAGTTCTTC.

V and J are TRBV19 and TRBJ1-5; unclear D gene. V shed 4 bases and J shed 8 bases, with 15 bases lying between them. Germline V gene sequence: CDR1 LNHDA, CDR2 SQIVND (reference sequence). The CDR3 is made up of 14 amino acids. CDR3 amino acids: CASSSRTRVEPQHF. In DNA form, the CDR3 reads TGTGCCAGTAGTAGCAGGACTCGGGTTGAGCCCCAGCATTTT.

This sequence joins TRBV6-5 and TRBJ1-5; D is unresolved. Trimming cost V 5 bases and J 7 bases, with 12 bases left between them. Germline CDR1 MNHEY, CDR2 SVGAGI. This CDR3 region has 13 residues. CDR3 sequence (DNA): TGTGCCAGCAGTACGGTTTTTGGGCAGCCCCAGCATTTT. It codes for CASSTVFGQPQHF.